This T cell receptor (beta chain) stems from a study of cytomegalovirus exposure and HLA in healthy donors. Study-wide context: An early release of data contained roughly 86 million unique TCRs, which came from HLA-typed donors.

This clone was seen only a few times. Its antigen is not known. Notes on the study in general: Rates of TCR association differed by HLA locus in a later analysis, with DRB1 highest and HLA-C lowest.

Amplification used 60 Vbeta primers and 13 Jbeta primers. TCRdb's table, derived via immunoSEQ multiplex PCR, lists solely in-frame clones and lacks some. Of approximately 190,000 clones in the sample, around three quarters are singletons; the top ten hold 1.5% to 2%. The sequence was obtained from a woman under 40 in good health and CMV-seronegative. The specimen sequenced was PBMCs.

The CDR3 region is CASGRGLEDTQYF. In nucleotides, the CDR3 is TGTGCCAGCGGGCGGGGGCTAGAAGATACGCAGTATTTT. The V and J genes are TRBV7-2 and TRBJ2-3, with D perhaps matching TRBD2 (7 bases). The CDR3 sequence is 13 residues long. Trimming pared 8 bases from V and 5 bases from J, leaving 14 bases between. CDR1 and CDR2 (germline): SGHTA, FQGNSA.